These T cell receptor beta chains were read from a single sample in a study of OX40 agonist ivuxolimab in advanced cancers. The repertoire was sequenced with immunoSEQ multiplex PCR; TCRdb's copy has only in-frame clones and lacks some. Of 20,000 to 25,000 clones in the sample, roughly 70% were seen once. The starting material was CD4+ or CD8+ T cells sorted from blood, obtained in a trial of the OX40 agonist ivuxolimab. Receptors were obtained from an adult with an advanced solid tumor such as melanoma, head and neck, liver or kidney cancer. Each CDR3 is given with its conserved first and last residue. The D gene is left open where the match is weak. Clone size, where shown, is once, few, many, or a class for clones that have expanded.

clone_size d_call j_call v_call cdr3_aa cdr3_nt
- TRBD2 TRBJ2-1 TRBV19 CASSLYSGGDYNEQFF TGTGCCAGTAGTTTATATAGCGGGGGGGACTACAATGAGCAGTTCTTC
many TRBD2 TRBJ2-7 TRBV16 CASSGGVRESYEQYF TGTGCCAGCAGCGGGGGGGTCAGGGAATCCTACGAGCAGTACTTC
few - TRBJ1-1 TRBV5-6 CASSLAGREDQAFF TGTGCCAGCAGCTTGGCCGGGAGGGAAGACCAAGCTTTCTTT
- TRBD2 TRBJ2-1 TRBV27 CASSLTSGGANEQFF TGTGCCAGCAGCCTGACTAGCGGGGGGGCGAATGAGCAGTTCTTC
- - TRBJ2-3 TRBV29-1 CSVGDIPVNTDTQYF TGCAGCGTTGGGGACATCCCGGTAAACACAGATACGCAGTATTTT
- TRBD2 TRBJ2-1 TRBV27 CASTGLAEYNEQFF TGTGCCAGCACGGGACTAGCGGAGTACAATGAGCAGTTCTTC
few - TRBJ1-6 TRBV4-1 CASSARVDSNSPLHF TGCGCCAGCAGCGCCCGGGTGGACAGTAATTCACCCCTCCACTTT
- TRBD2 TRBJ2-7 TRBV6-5 CATLPGTSGYEQYF TGTGCCACCCTTCCTGGGACTAGCGGCTACGAGCAGTACTTC
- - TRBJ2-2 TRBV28 CASSLEGARNTGELFF TGTGCCAGCAGTTTGGAGGGGGCAAGGAACACCGGGGAGCTGTTTTTT
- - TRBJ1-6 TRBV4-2 CASSQEGVTYNSPLHF TGTGCCAGCAGCCAAGAAGGGGTCACCTATAATTCACCCCTCCACTTT